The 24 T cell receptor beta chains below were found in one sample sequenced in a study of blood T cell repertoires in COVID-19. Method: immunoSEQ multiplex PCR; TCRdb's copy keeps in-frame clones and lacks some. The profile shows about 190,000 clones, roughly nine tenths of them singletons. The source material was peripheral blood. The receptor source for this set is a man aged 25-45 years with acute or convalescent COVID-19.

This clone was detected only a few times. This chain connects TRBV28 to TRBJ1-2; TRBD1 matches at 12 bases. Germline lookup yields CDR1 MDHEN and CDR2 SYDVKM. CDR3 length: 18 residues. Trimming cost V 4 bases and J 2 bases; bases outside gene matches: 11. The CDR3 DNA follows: TGTGCCAGCAGTTACTTTCCGAGGGACAGGGGGCGAAACTATGGCTACACCTTC. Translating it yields CASSYFPRDRGRNYGYTF.

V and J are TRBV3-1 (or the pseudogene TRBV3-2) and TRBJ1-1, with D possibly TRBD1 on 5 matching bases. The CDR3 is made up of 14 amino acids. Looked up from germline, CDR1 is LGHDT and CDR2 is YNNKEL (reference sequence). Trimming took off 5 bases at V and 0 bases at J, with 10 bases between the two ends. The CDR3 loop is CASSSLTVNTEAFF. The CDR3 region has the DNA TGTGCCAGCAGCTCACTGACAGTGAACACTGAAGCTTTCTTT.

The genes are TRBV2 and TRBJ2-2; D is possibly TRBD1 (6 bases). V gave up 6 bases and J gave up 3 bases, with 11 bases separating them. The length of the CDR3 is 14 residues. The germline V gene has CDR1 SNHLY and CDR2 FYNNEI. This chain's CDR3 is CASRTGLYTGELFF. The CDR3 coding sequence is TGTGCCAGCAGAACAGGGTTATACACCGGGGAGCTGTTTTTT. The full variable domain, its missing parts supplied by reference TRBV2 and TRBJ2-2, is EPEVTQTPSHQVTQMGQEVILRCVPISNHLYFYWYRQILGQKVEFLVSFYNNEISEKSEIFDDQFSVERPDGSNFTLKIRSTKLEDSAMYFCASRTGLYTGELFFGEGSRLTVL.

CDR3 sequence: CASSFDGSETQYF. CDR3 sequence (DNA): TGTGCCAGCAGCTTTGACGGGTCAGAGACCCAGTACTTC. The chain couples TRBV7-3 to TRBJ2-5; D gene uncertain. Trimming left V 3 bases short and J 4 bases short, with 9 bases between. This CDR3 contains 13 residues. Germline CDR1 reads SGHTA; CDR2 reads FQGTGA.

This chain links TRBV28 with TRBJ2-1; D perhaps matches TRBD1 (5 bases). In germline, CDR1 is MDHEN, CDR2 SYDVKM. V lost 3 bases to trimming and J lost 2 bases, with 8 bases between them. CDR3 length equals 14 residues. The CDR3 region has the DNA TGTGCCAGCAGTTTCCAGGGAACCTACAATGAGCAGTTCTTC. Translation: CASSFQGTYNEQFF.

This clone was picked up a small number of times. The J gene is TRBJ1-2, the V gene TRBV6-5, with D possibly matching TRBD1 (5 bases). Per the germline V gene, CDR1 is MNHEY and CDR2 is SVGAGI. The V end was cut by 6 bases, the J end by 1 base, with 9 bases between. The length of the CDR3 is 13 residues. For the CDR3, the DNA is TGTGCCAGCAGAAACGGGGGTAACTATGGCTACACCTTC. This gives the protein CASRNGGNYGYTF.

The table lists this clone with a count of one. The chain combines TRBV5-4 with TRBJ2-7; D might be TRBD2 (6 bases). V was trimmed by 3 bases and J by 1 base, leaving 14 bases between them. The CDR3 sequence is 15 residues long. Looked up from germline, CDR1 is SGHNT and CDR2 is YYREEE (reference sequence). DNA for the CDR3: TGTGCCAGCAGCTCCCGGAGGGGTAGTTCCTACGAGCAGTACTTC. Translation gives CASSSRRGSSYEQYF.

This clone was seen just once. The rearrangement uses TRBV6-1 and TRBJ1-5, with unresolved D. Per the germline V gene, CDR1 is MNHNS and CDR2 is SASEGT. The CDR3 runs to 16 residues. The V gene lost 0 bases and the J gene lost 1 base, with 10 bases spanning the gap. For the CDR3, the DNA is TGTGCCAGCAGTGAAGCGCTTGCGCGCAGCAATCAGCCCCAGCATTTT. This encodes CASSEALARSNQPQHF.

CDR3 DNA sequence: TGTGCCAGTATTGGGGACAGTTCCTACAATGAGCAGTTCTTC. It encodes CASIGDSSYNEQFF. The chain combines TRBV19 with TRBJ2-1, with 7 bases aligning to TRBD1. Germline CDR1 is LNHDA and CDR2 is SQIVND (reference sequence). V dropped 7 bases and J dropped 1; count of bases not matched to a gene: 4. This CDR3 comprises 14 residues. Supplemented by reference TRBV19 and TRBJ2-1, the full variable domain reads DGGITQSPKYLFRKEGQNVTLSCEQNLNHDAMYWYRQDPGQGLRLIYYSQIVNDFQKGDIAEGYSVSREKKESFPLTVTSAQKNPTAFYLCASIGDSSYNEQFFGPGTRLTVL.

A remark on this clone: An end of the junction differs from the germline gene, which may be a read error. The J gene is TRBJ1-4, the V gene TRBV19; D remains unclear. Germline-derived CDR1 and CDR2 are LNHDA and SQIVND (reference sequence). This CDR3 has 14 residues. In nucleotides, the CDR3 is TGTGCCAGTAAGGCCGCACCTTATGGGCAGGACTTAATTTTT. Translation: CASKAAPYGQDLIF.

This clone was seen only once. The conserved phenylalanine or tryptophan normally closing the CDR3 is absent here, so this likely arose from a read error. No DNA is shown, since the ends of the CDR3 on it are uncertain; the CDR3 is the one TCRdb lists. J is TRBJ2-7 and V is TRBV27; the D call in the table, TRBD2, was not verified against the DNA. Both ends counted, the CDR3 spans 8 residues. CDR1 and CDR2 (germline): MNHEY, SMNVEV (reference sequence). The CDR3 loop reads CASSLRAD.

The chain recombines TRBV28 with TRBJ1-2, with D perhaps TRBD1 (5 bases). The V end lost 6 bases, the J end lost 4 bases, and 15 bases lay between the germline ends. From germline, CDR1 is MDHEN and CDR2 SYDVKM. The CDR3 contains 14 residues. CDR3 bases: TGTGCCAGCAGATTAAGACACAGGATCTATGGCTACACCTTC. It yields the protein CASRLRHRIYGYTF.

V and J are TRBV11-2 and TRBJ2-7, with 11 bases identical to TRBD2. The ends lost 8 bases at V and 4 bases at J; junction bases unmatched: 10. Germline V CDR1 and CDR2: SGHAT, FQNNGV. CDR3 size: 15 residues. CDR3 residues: CASRPLAGGKYEQYF. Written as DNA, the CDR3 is TGTGCCAGCCGTCCCCTAGCGGGGGGTAAGTACGAGCAGTACTTC.

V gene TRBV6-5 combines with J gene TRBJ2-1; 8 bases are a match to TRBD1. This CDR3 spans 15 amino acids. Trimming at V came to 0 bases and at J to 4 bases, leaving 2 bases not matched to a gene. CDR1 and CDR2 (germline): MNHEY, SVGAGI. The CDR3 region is CASSYSGTGYNEQFF. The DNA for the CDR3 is TGTGCCAGCAGTTACTCGGGGACAGGATACAATGAGCAGTTCTTC.

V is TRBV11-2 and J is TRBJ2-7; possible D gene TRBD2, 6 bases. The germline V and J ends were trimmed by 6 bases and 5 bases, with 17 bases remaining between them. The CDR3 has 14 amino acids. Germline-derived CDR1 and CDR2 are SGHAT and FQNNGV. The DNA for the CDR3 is TGTGCCAGCAGTCCTACCTGGGGCGGGGACGAGCAGTACTTC. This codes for CASSPTWGGDEQYF.

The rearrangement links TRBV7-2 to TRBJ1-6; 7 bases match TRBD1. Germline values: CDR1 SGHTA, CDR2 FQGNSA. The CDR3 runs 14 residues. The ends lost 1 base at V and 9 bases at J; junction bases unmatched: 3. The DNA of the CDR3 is TGTGCCAGCAGCTTAGACAGGGGAAGTTCACCCCTCCACTTT. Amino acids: CASSLDRGSSPLHF.

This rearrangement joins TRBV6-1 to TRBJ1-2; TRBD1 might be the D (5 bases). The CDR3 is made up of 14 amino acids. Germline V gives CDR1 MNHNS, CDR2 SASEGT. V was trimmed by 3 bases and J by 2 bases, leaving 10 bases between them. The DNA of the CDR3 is TGTGCCAGCAGTGATGGGCCAGGGAACTATGGCTACACCTTC. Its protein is CASSDGPGNYGYTF.

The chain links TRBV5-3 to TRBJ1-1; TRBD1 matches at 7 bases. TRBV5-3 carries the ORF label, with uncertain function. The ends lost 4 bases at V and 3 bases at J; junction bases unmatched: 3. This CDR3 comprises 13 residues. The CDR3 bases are TGTGCCAGAAGCAATGACAGGGACACTGAAGCTTTCTTT. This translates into CARSNDRDTEAFF.

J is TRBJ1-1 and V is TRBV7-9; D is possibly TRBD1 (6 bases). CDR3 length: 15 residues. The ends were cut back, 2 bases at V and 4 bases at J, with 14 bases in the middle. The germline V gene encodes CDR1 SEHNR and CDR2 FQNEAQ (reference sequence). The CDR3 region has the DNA TGTGCCAGCAGCTTAATCCCCAGGGGTGGCACTGAAGCTTTCTTT. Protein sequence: CASSLIPRGGTEAFF.

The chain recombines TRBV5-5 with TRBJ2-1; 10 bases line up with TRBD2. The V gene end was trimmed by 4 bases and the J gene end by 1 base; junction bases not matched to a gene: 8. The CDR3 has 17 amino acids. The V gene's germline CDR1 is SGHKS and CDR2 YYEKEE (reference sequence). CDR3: CASSAMTSGSSYNEQFF. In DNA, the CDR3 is TGTGCCAGCAGCGCCATGACTAGCGGGTCGTCCTACAATGAGCAGTTCTTC. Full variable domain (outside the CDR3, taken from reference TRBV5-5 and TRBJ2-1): DAGVTQSPTHLIKTRGQQVTLRCSPISGHKSVSWYQQVLGQGPQFIFQYYEKEERGRGNFPDRFSARQFPNYSSELNVNALLLGDSALYLCASSAMTSGSSYNEQFFGPGTRLTVL.

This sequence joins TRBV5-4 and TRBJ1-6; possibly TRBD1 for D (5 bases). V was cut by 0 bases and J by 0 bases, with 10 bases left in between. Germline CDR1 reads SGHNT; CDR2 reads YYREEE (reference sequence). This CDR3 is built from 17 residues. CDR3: CASSLGGGRSYNSPLHF. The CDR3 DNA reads TGTGCCAGCAGCTTGGGGGGGGGTCGCTCCTATAATTCACCCCTCCACTTT.

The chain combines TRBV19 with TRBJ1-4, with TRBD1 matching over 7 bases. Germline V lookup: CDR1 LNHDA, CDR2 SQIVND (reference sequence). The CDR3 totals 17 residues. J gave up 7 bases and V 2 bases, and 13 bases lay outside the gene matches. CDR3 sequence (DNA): TGTGCCAGTAGTATATACTCCCCGGCAGGGGGTATTGAAAAACTGTTTTTT. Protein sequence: CASSIYSPAGGIEKLFF.

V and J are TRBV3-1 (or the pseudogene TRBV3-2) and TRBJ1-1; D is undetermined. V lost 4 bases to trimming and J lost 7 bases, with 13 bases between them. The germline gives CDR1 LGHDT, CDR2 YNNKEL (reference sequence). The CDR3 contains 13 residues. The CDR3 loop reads CASSRKVGLEAFF. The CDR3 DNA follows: TGTGCCAGCAGCCGAAAGGTCGGACTTGAAGCTTTCTTT.

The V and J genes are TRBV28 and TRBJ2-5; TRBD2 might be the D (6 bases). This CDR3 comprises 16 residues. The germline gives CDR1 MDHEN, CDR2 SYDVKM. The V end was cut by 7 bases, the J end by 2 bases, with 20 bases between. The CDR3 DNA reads TGTGCCAGCACCCGCCTTATCGGGAGTAGTCAAGAGACCCAGTACTTC. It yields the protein CASTRLIGSSQETQYF.